These 23 T cell receptor beta chains were all obtained from the same sample, sequenced in a study of cytomegalovirus exposure and HLA in healthy donors. PCR amplification relied on 60 Vbeta primers (plus 13 Jbeta primers). Using immunoSEQ multiplex PCR, the repertoire was profiled, and TCRdb retains in-frame clones only, with some absent. The sample records over 150,000 clones, around 75% being singletons. Sequenced input: PBMCs. These receptors all stem from a male donor in good health and CMV-seronegative.

The rearrangement uses TRBV5-4 and TRBJ2-5, with 12 positions matching TRBD2. TRBJ2-7 matches the DNA end more closely, so the J call is doubtful. CDR3 length: 14 amino acids. Germline V gene sequence: CDR1 SGHNT, CDR2 YYREEE (reference sequence). The CDR3, as DNA: TGTGCCAGCAGCCCCGGGACTAGCGGGTTCGAGCAGTACTTC. Amino acids: CASSPGTSGFEQYF.

This clone was detected once. V usage is TRBV18 and J usage is TRBJ2-1; 10 positions match TRBD2. J was trimmed by 0 bases and V by 3 bases; bases with no gene match: 8. The CDR3 totals 18 residues. Germline loops: CDR1 KGHSH, CDR2 LQKENI. The CDR3 sequence is CASSPVVLAGSSYNEQFF. CDR3 DNA: TGTGCCAGCTCACCGGTAGTACTAGCGGGAAGCTCCTACAATGAGCAGTTCTTC.

The chain is built from TRBV7-8 and TRBJ2-4; 8 nucleotides match TRBD1. The V gene's germline CDR1 is SGHVS and CDR2 FQNEAQ. CDR3 length equals 17 residues. With 5 bases clipped from V and 6 bases from J, the junction kept 15 bases outside the gene matches. CDR3 DNA sequence: TGTGCCAGCAGCCCAAGTAGACAGGGGAATCTGAGAAACATTCAGTACTTC. It yields the protein CASSPSRQGNLRNIQYF.

This clone was picked up one time. The genes are TRBV6-6 and TRBJ2-5, with D uncertain. CDR3 length: 13 residues. Looked up from germline, CDR1 is MNHNY and CDR2 is SVGAGI (reference sequence). Trimming shortened V by 5 bases and J by 1 base, and 8 bases separated the two germline ends. The CDR3 loop reads CASSRSAQETQYF. CDR3 sequence (DNA): TGTGCCAGCAGTAGGAGTGCCCAAGAGACCCAGTACTTC.

J is TRBJ2-3 and V is TRBV5-1, with 9 bases lining up with TRBD1. Trimming removed 4 bases from V and 4 bases from J; junction bases left unmatched: 10. The germline gives CDR1 SGHRS, CDR2 YFSETQ. The length of the CDR3 is 16 residues. The CDR3 DNA reads as TGCGCCAGCAGCCGACTGGGACAGGGAGTAGCAGATACGCAGTATTTT. It codes for CASSRLGQGVADTQYF.

The V gene is TRBV4-1, the J gene TRBJ2-7; TRBD2 agrees at 7 bases. There are 15 residues in the CDR3. The germline gives CDR1 MGHRA, CDR2 YSYEKL. V shed 5 bases, J shed 3 bases, and the junction held 10 bases outside the gene matches. CDR3 in amino acids: CASSTPLGGSYEQYF. CDR3 DNA: TGCGCCAGCAGCACACCCCTGGGAGGGAGCTACGAGCAGTACTTC.

V usage is TRBV25-1 and J usage is TRBJ2-3; 11 bases line up with TRBD2. Germline assignment: CDR1 MGHDK and CDR2 SYGVNS. V gave up 6 bases and J gave up 6 bases; unmatched junction bases: 8. This CDR3 region has 15 residues. The CDR3 bases are TGTGCCAGCAGGAGGACTAGCGGGCCCTTGGATACGCAGTATTTT. Its translation is CASRRTSGPLDTQYF.

DNA for the CDR3: TGTGCCTGGATGGACAGCCCCGCGAACACTGAAGCTTTCTTT. Translated, it gives CAWMDSPANTEAFF. The V gene is TRBV30, the J gene TRBJ1-1; tentative D call: TRBD1 (6 bases). Trimming took off 4 bases at V and 1 base at J, with 13 bases between the two ends. The length of the CDR3 is 14 residues. Germline V gives CDR1 GTSNPN, CDR2 SVGIG (reference sequence).

The chain uses TRBV5-6 and TRBJ2-7; 8 nucleotides agree with TRBD1. Losses at the gene ends were 5 bases for V and 3 bases for J; bases not matched to a gene: 10. The CDR3 is 15 amino acids. Germline assignment: CDR1 SGHDT and CDR2 YYEEEE. CDR3 in DNA: TGTGCCAGCAGTCCTTTCGGACAGGGCGACTACGAGCAGTACTTC. It translates to CASSPFGQGDYEQYF.

V and J are TRBV7-3 and TRBJ2-5; 14 nucleotides match TRBD2. From germline, CDR1 is SGHTA and CDR2 FQGTGA. Unmatched junction bases numbered 5, after V lost 4 bases and J lost 4 bases. CDR3 length equals 16 residues. CDR3 amino acids: CASSSRGLAGAETQYF. As DNA, the CDR3 is TGTGCCAGCAGCTCCAGGGGACTAGCGGGAGCAGAGACCCAGTACTTC.

The chain has TRBV19 and TRBJ1-1; TRBD1 agrees at 7 bases. The germline V gene encodes CDR1 LNHDA and CDR2 SQIVND (reference sequence). The CDR3 is 13 residues long. V shed 7 bases, J shed 6 bases, and the junction held 8 bases outside the gene matches. The CDR3 sequence: CASNVRGTAEAFF. In nucleotides, the CDR3 is TGTGCCAGTAATGTCAGGGGGACCGCTGAAGCTTTCTTT. The full variable domain, with the rest looked up from reference TRBV19 and TRBJ1-1, is DGGITQSPKYLFRKEGQNVTLSCEQNLNHDAMYWYRQDPGQGLRLIYYSQIVNDFQKGDIAEGYSVSREKKESFPLTVTSAQKNPTAFYLCASNVRGTAEAFFGQGTRLTVV.

V gene TRBV6-5 combines with J gene TRBJ2-2; D gene uncertain. Per germline, CDR1 MNHEY and CDR2 SVGAGI. V lost 6 bases to trimming and J lost 0 bases, with 8 bases between them. The CDR3 sequence is 14 residues long. CDR3 coding DNA: TGTGCCAGCAGAGGCAGCGCGAACACCGGGGAGCTGTTTTTT. Residues: CASRGSANTGELFF.

The J gene is TRBJ1-6, the V gene TRBV28; TRBD1 matches at 11 bases. Trimming cost V 6 bases and J 11 bases; bases outside gene matches: 3. The CDR3 is made up of 13 amino acids. Germline lookup yields CDR1 MDHEN and CDR2 SYDVKM. The CDR3: CASRGQGDPPLHF. The CDR3 DNA is TGTGCCAGCAGGGGACAGGGGGATCCACCCCTCCACTTT.

The V call is TRBV7-9, the J call TRBJ2-3; 9 bases line up with TRBD1. With 1 base clipped from V and 2 bases from J, the junction kept 7 bases outside the gene matches. The CDR3 length is 17 residues. Germline values: CDR1 SEHNR, CDR2 FQNEAQ (reference sequence). The CDR3 bases are TGTGCCAGCAGCTTAGTGATAGGACAGGGGACCACAGATACGCAGTATTTT. It is translated as CASSLVIGQGTTDTQYF.

The CDR3 coding sequence is TGTGCCAGCAGTTTAAGAGGTTCCCACAATGAGCAGTTCTTC. This sequence encodes CASSLRGSHNEQFF. The chain is built from TRBV27 and TRBJ2-1; no clear D. This CDR3 spans 14 amino acids. Looked up from germline, CDR1 is MNHEY and CDR2 is SMNVEV (reference sequence). Trimming pared 2 bases from V and 5 bases from J, leaving 10 bases between.

This clone was found a few times. The chain has TRBV30 and TRBJ2-7; the match to TRBD2 covers 10 bases. The CDR3 is 14 amino acids. Germline trimming cut 1 base from V and 1 base from J; bases unmatched to any gene: 1. CDR1 GTSNPN and CDR2 SVGIG come from the germline V gene (reference sequence). The CDR3: CAWSGSGRSYEQYF. Here the CDR3 DNA reads TGTGCCTGGAGTGGTAGCGGGAGGTCCTACGAGCAGTACTTC.

The rearrangement uses TRBV29-1 and TRBJ1-4; D possibly corresponds to TRBD1 (6 bases). The CDR3 runs to 15 residues. V lost 6 bases to trimming and J lost 8 bases, with 22 bases between them. Per germline, CDR1 SQVTM and CDR2 ANQGSEA. This CDR3 is CSVGRGGTDGEKLFF. The CDR3 bases are TGCAGCGTAGGAAGGGGGGGGACTGACGGCGAAAAACTGTTTTTT. The complete variable domain, with remaining parts taken from reference TRBV29-1 and TRBJ1-4, reads SAVISQKPSRDICQRGTSLTIQCQVDSQVTMMFWYRQQPGQSLTLIATANQGSEATYESGFVIDKFPISRPNLTFSTLTVSNMSPEDSSIYLCSVGRGGTDGEKLFFGSGTQLSVL.

The CDR3 protein is CASSQGNIQYF. For the CDR3, the DNA is TGTGCCAGCAGCCAGGGGAACATTCAGTACTTC. V usage is TRBV7-6 and J usage is TRBJ2-4; TRBD1 might be the D (6 bases). The germline V and J ends were trimmed by 5 bases and 7 bases, with 6 bases remaining between them. CDR3 length: 11 residues. Germline CDR1 reads SGHVS; CDR2 reads FNYEAQ.

The genes are TRBV13 and TRBJ1-2; 7 bases agree with TRBD1. The CDR3 has 16 residues. V dropped 6 bases and J dropped 7; count of bases not matched to a gene: 17. Germline V gene data show CDR1 as PRHDT and CDR2 as FYEKMQ (reference sequence). CDR3: CASSPEVGRGVLGYTF. CDR3 coding DNA: TGTGCCAGCAGTCCGGAGGTGGGCAGGGGGGTTCTTGGCTACACCTTC.

V usage is TRBV4-2 and J usage is TRBJ1-2; no definite D call. The CDR3 runs to 16 residues. The ends were cut back, 0 bases at V and 4 bases at J, with 15 bases in the middle. Germline CDR1 is LGHNA and CDR2 is YNFKEQ. The CDR3 region has the DNA TGTGCCAGCAGCCAAGAAGTGACTTCAACAAGCTATGGCTACACCTTC. It is translated as CASSQEVTSTSYGYTF.

V gene TRBV7-3 combines with J gene TRBJ1-5; no definite D call. V lost 4 bases and J 2 bases, leaving 21 bases between the germline ends. The V gene's germline CDR1 is SGHTA and CDR2 FQGTGA. The CDR3 length is 18 residues. The CDR3 loop reads CASSSRRRLQYGNQPQHF. The CDR3 coding sequence is TGTGCCAGCAGCTCCAGGCGCAGGTTACAGTATGGCAATCAGCCCCAGCATTTT.

On this clone: The junction departs from the called germline gene at one end, perhaps through a read error. This chain joins TRBV25-1 and TRBJ2-3, with 10 bases aligning to TRBD2. This CDR3 has 11 residues. From germline, CDR1 is MGHDK and CDR2 SYGVNS. In DNA, the CDR3 is TGTGCCAGCAGTGCTGGGACTAGCGCCGTTTTT. Its protein product is CASSAGTSAVF.

This clone came up once. This chain links TRBV6-6 with TRBJ2-1; 8 nucleotides agree with TRBD2. The germline V gene encodes CDR1 MNHNY and CDR2 SVGAGI (reference sequence). The junction had 7 bases not matched to a gene; V was cut back by 0 bases and J by 6 bases. CDR3 length equals 16 residues. CDR3: CASSYSRGGASNEQFF. CDR3 sequence (DNA): TGTGCCAGCAGTTACTCTCGGGGGGGCGCGTCCAATGAGCAGTTCTTC.